The text below deals with one T cell receptor (beta chain). The antigen it binds to is not known. Base-call qualities are not available, and no considerably larger clone is one nucleotide away. This sample is drawn from a study of cytomegalovirus exposure and HLA in healthy donors (TCRdb year 2017). Regarding the complete study: According to an earlier analysis of 587 of the donors, 150 million to 200 million T cells yielded roughly 100 million unique TCR beta sequences and approximately 300 Gb of sequence data. Rather than using new phenotypic data, the later analysis identified candidate immune exposures from TCR beta sequences and from how often those sequences occurred across donors. Among under 450 genotyped donors of the cohort, an average of roughly 240,000 unique TCR beta nucleotide sequences were sequenced per donor, roughly a sixth of them non-productive. Using immunosequencing, the study profiled T cell repertoires from about 620 subjects and related those repertoires to cytomegalovirus serostatus. Because of strong linkage in the cohort, a handful of DR-DQ haplotypes were treated as single units for association and clustering. A later genetic analysis used genome-wide SNP genotypes for about 65% of the roughly 670 donors, treating that subset as a discovery cohort. Every repertoire in the discovery cohort had been generated on one and the same sequencing platform. In an earlier analysis of more than 550 of the donors, high-throughput TCR beta sequencing was used to judge whether each TCR beta V gene segment behaved as functional or pseudogenic. Typing coverage varied by locus: roughly 629-630 donors for A, B, C, DRB1 and DQB1; 522 for DQA1; more than 600 for DPA1; around 490 for DPB1. Roughly 300 gigabases of sequencing data and tens of millions of unique TCR sequences were included in an early release covering over 600 HLA-typed donors. The study aimed to test whether signatures of past pathogen exposure could be identified by cataloging public T cell receptors. To study patterns of TCR occurrence, a later analysis re-analyzed previously published TCR beta repertoires from hundreds of donors and added high-resolution HLA genotyping. Donor age, sex, ethnicity and CMV serostatus were compiled alongside the repertoire data. High-throughput TCR immunosequencing, statistical association of individual TCRs with disease status, and machine learning were combined to predict cytomegalovirus infection status. Of the approximately 400 genotyped donors, roughly 85% fell in the genetic ancestry cluster associated with self-reported Caucasian donors. Both class I and class II loci were covered by HLA typing, at four-digit resolution. Besides the first cohort of roughly 640 subjects, a separate validation cohort made up of roughly 130 different subjects was used.

Library prep was done by the immunoSEQ multiplex PCR assay. For the multiplex PCR, a mixture combining 60 forward primers for TCR Vbeta segments and 13 reverse primers for TCR Jbeta segments was used. The CDR3 region of rearranged TCR beta genes was amplified from genomic DNA by a multiplex PCR assay. The Illumina HiSeq System was used to sequence the amplified TCR beta libraries as 87-base-pair reads. In the source study's methods: A later analysis tallied 80 million to 95 million unique TCR beta chains across the 610 or so repertoires, and around 10 million of those chains were shared by two or more donors. Raw reads were error-corrected and collapsed into unique sequences with a nearest-neighbor algorithm that merged closely related sequences to remove PCR and sequencing errors. CDR3 sequences were aligned to IMGT reference sequences to assign V, D and J gene segments. Each retained sequence needed at least a six-nucleotide match to both a V gene segment and a J gene segment. A rearrangement counted as productive if the CDR3 had no stop codons and remained in frame with V and J, and every other rearrangement counted as non-productive. CDR3 was defined according to IMGT convention as the region running from the second conserved V-encoded cysteine to the conserved J-encoded phenylalanine. The earlier analysis of about 590 of the donors excluded sequences that lacked an unambiguous match to a single V gene segment. An earlier analysis of over 450 of the donors classified V segments as functional when productive rearrangements were above 56.7% and as segregating when the standard deviation between donors was above 5%. A statistical classification framework was built for diagnosing cytomegalovirus status from the catalog of TCR beta chain sequences. In a later analysis, TCR nucleotide sequences were compared against IMGT/GENE-DB human TR gene sequences so that V and J genes could be assigned. A later analysis assigned CDR3 sequences and most-parsimonious VDJ recombination scenarios with the TCRdist pipeline. A later analysis defined each TCR beta chain by its CDR3 amino acid sequence plus V-gene family, and excluded reads lacking a unique V-gene family. In a later analysis, 450 to 600 highly shared, low-generation-probability nucleotide sequences were removed to address suspected cross-contamination and a sequencing artifact. In a later analysis, a clonal expansion index for each public chain was calculated from normalized within-repertoire ranks of inferred template counts. In a later analysis, generation probabilities were computed with a VDJ recombination model fitted to out-of-frame rearrangements, and the resulting probabilities were checked against IGoR. A later analysis scored TCR-TCR, TCR-HLA and TCR-CMV co-occurrence with hypergeometric tests, applying a repertoire-size bias correction to TCR pairs. False discovery rates were estimated in a later analysis by permuting HLA or CMV assignments 20 times. In a later analysis, co-occurring TCRs were grouped with DBSCAN, and TCRdist sequence similarity was added when clustering was performed within HLA-allele-positive subsets. Repertoires with fewer than 30,000 or more than 120,000 public chains, plus five repertoires with anomalous nucleotide sharing, were excluded from co-occurrence clustering. TCRdb holds this immuneACCESS table with in-frame rearrangements only. Some clones are missing; in checked studies, unresolved V genes explain under half, and the rest has no known cause. The V and J calls and clone size were taken over from that table, and D and trimming were inferred from the DNA. This sample comprises about 200,000 clones, around 75% of them detected only once. Over 1.5% of the sample is in the top ten clones.

The cohort consisted of 666 healthy bone marrow donors. At the time of sampling, all cohort members were nominally healthy, though unrecorded immune exposures were likely present. The donor tested CMV seronegative and was one of the 352 seronegative cohort members. A peripheral blood sample was provided by each donor, and peripheral blood mononuclear cells were used for TCR beta sequencing. The Qiagen DNeasy Blood Extraction Kit was used to extract genomic DNA from the blood cell samples. Points the paper makes about the study in general: In a later analysis, HLA-associated TCR beta chains were found to be more clonally expanded and to have lower generation probabilities than equally common non-associated chains. The authors suggested that the approach could potentially be extended to other disease states and immunological phenotypes. According to a later analysis, TCR association rates differed among HLA loci, with DRB1 alleles showing the most associated TCRs and HLA-C alleles showing the fewest. A group of highly shared sequence variants was considered likely to be a technical artifact of the sequencing pipeline. In an earlier analysis of roughly 500 of the donors, most TCR beta V segments appeared in productive rearrangements about 87% or about 30% of the time, broadly matching IMGT annotations. Cytomegalovirus status was reported to be diagnosed by the classifier with high specificity and sensitivity in both the original and validation cohorts. A further reported finding was that TCR beta sequences accurately predicted the HLA-A and HLA-B alleles for most subjects in the first cohort. The study listed 150 to 200 TCR beta chains as associated with cytomegalovirus. Because counts were too low, more than 15 rarely observed V segments, including chromosome 9 orphons, were excluded from the earlier analysis of about 500 of the donors. Sequencing depth was assumed to be roughly uniform across donors in the presence/absence analyses, though that assumption may not hold. Across donors, most TCR sequences were observed very rarely, whereas some public TCRs were present in many individuals. Strong co-occurrence of HLA alleles, especially DR and DQ, made assigning TCR associations to individual alleles difficult. A later genetic analysis reported fewer N-insertions in productive TCRs among donors in an Asian-associated ancestry cluster than the roughly 650-donor mean. A later genetic analysis associated a missense DCLRE1C variant with V-gene and J-gene trimming of TCR beta chains, and an independent cohort replicated the association. Because HLA typing was unavailable for some donors at each locus, only the typed subset was used in association tests. A few of the identified cytomegalovirus-associated TCR beta chains were confirmed in vitro to be specific for cytomegalovirus antigens. The cohort was sequenced for TCR beta chains only, and without alpha or paired-chain data the features that could be detected were limited. In a later analysis, several top co-occurrence clusters were reported to appear linked to parvovirus B19, influenza, CMV and Epstein-Barr virus. Immune exposure information for the cohort was limited to CMV serostatus. According to a later analysis, most CMV-associated TCR beta chains appeared to be HLA-restricted, and the HLA associations seemed to be driven largely by CMV exposure. Linkage disequilibrium might explain the correlated functional status among segregating V segments, but an unknown experimental factor could not be ruled out. A later analysis associated about 17,000 TCR beta sequences with specific HLA alleles at a false discovery rate of 0.05.

Sequencing was performed on PBMCs. The clonotype comes from a woman aged 30 to 39 in good health and CMV-seronegative.

The CDR3 is CASSMYGSGEPQHF. Here is the DNA: TGTGCCAGTAGTATGTATGGCAGCGGGGAGCCCCAGCATTTT. This chain joins TRBV19 to TRBJ1-5; confidence is insufficient to name the D gene. CDR1 and CDR2 were assigned from the germline V gene (reference sequence) as LNHDA and SQIVND. The CDR3 numbers 14 residues from cysteine through phenylalanine. The entry retains the CDR3 DNA only, 42 bases that are in frame from base 1. V is cut by 3 bases and J by 8 bases, and the space between the germline ends is 14 bases. With the rest looked up from the reference TRBV19 and TRBJ1-5 genes rather than sequenced, the full variable domain is DGGITQSPKYLFRKEGQNVTLSCEQNLNHDAMYWYRQDPGQGLRLIYYSQIVNDFQKGDIAEGYSVSREKKESFPLTVTSAQKNPTAFYLCASSMYGSGEPQHFGDGTRLSIL.